A single sample is the source of the 14 T cell receptor beta chains below, sequenced in a study of lymphopenia after photon versus proton radiotherapy. Measured with immunoSEQ multiplex PCR; TCRdb has only the in-frame clones, and not every one. The table shows 20,000 to 30,000 clones, with roughly four fifths occurring only once. This specimen was peripheral blood, taken from a patient treated with proton-based radiotherapy. These receptors were collected from a woman in her 70s with pancreatic cancer.

The J gene is TRBJ2-7, the V gene TRBV29-1; weak D call: TRBD1 (6 bases). Trimming took off 7 bases at V and 5 bases at J, with 12 bases between the two ends. Germline-derived CDR1 and CDR2 are SQVTM and ANQGSEA. The CDR3 spans 11 residues. Here the CDR3 DNA reads TGCAGCGGAGGGGGAGAGCACGAGCAGTACTTC. Its protein product is CSGGGEHEQYF.

The rearrangement joins TRBV6-5 to TRBJ1-2; 9 bases are a match to TRBD1. The CDR3 extends over 15 amino acids. CDR1 is MNHEY, CDR2 SVGAGI, per germline. Unmatched junction bases numbered 7, after V lost 6 bases and J lost 2 bases. CDR3 DNA sequence: TGTGCCAGCAGCTCCCCAGGACAGGGGAACTATGGCTACACCTTC. It is translated as CASSSPGQGNYGYTF.

The chain employs TRBV5-4 and TRBJ1-5; D not resolved. Trimming cost V 4 bases and J 0 bases, with 20 bases left between them. The CDR3 loop spans 18 amino acids. Germline V lookup: CDR1 SGHNT, CDR2 YYREEE (reference sequence). DNA for the CDR3: TGTGCCAGCAGCCAAGTGGCCCGGGGAGGTAATAGCAATCAGCCCCAGCATTTT. Encoded protein: CASSQVARGGNSNQPQHF.

V is TRBV7-9 and J is TRBJ2-5, with D uncertain. This CDR3 region has 14 residues. Looked up from germline, CDR1 is SEHNR and CDR2 is FQNEAQ (reference sequence). V shed 1 base and J shed 7 bases, with 13 bases lying between them. CDR3 residues: CASSLGGSRGTQYF. The CDR3 DNA follows: TGTGCCAGCAGCTTAGGTGGTAGCCGTGGGACCCAGTACTTC.

The count of this clone is one. The chain uses TRBV5-1 and TRBJ2-5; D call uncertain. Germline CDR1 reads SGHRS; CDR2 reads YFSETQ. V lost 0 bases and J 2 bases, leaving 14 bases between the germline ends. The CDR3 contains 16 residues. CDR3 region: CASSLVGGEIQETQYF. CDR3 DNA sequence: TGCGCCAGCAGCTTGGTTGGCGGTGAGATACAAGAGACCCAGTACTTC.

V and J are TRBV11-2 and TRBJ2-7, with a possible D match to TRBD2 (6 bases). The germline gives CDR1 SGHAT, CDR2 FQNNGV. This CDR3 comprises 16 residues. The V end was cut by 3 bases, the J end by 3 bases, with 18 bases between. In DNA, the CDR3 is TGTGCCAGCAGCTTGTCAGCGGGCGGTAGCGGCTACGAGCAGTACTTC. Protein: CASSLSAGGSGYEQYF. Full variable domain (missing parts from reference TRBV11-2 and TRBJ2-7): EAGVAQSPRYKIIEKRQSVAFWCNPISGHATLYWYQQILGQGPKLLIQFQNNGVVDDSQLPKDRFSAERLKGVDSTLKIQPAKLEDSAVYLCASSLSAGGSGYEQYFGPGTRLTVT.

V is TRBV12-5 and J is TRBJ2-7; no reliable D call. This CDR3 is 14 amino acids long. Germline loops: CDR1 LGHNT, CDR2 FRNRAP. Trimming left V 8 bases short and J 2 bases short, with 16 bases between. For the CDR3, the DNA is TGTGCTAGTCCACAACCCGGTGGTGCCTACGAGCAGTACTTC. Protein product: CASPQPGGAYEQYF.

The chain recombines TRBV5-8 with TRBJ1-3; no reliable D call. Trimming shortened V by 2 bases and J by 0 bases, and 9 bases separated the two germline ends. From germline, CDR1 is SGHTS and CDR2 YDEGEE. The length of the CDR3 is 15 residues. Written as DNA, the CDR3 is TGTGCCAGCAGCTTCCGACAAATCTCTGGAAACACCATATATTTT. Translated: CASSFRQISGNTIYF.

The rearrangement joins TRBV10-3 to TRBJ2-7; D is perhaps TRBD1 (8 bases). The CDR3 contains 14 residues. Germline CDR1 is ENHRY and CDR2 is SYGVKD. Trimming removed 0 bases at V and 6 bases at J, with 12 bases between. The CDR3 DNA reads TGTGCCATCAGTGAGTCACAGGGGGGGCTCGAGCAGTACTTC. Its protein is CAISESQGGLEQYF.

The chain has TRBV2 and TRBJ2-5; weak D call: TRBD2 (6 bases). V dropped 2 bases and J dropped 5 bases, with 15 bases sitting between them. CDR3 length: 15 residues. Germline V gives CDR1 SNHLY, CDR2 FYNNEI. The CDR3 spells CASSESVTSAETQYF. CDR3 nucleotides: TGTGCCAGCAGTGAAAGCGTGACTAGTGCCGAGACCCAGTACTTC. The full variable domain, rest sourced from reference TRBV2 and TRBJ2-5, is EPEVTQTPSHQVTQMGQEVILRCVPISNHLYFYWYRQILGQKVEFLVSFYNNEISEKSEIFDDQFSVERPDGSNFTLKIRSTKLEDSAMYFCASSESVTSAETQYFGPGTRLLVL.

The chain uses TRBV5-4 and TRBJ2-1; no firm D call. This CDR3 region has 15 residues. With 3 bases removed from V and 0 bases from J, the gap between germline ends came to 10 bases. The germline V gene has CDR1 SGHNT and CDR2 YYREEE (reference sequence). The CDR3 DNA sequence: TGTGCCAGCAGCTCCGCGCTGGGCTCCTACAATGAGCAGTTCTTC. The encoded protein is CASSSALGSYNEQFF.

The rearrangement links TRBV28 to TRBJ2-7; no reliable D call. The length of the CDR3 is 13 residues. CDR1 is MDHEN, CDR2 SYDVKM, per germline. Trimming took off 3 bases at V and 3 bases at J, with 9 bases between the two ends. CDR3 sequence reads: CASSFTPNYEQYF. For the CDR3, the DNA is TGTGCCAGCAGTTTCACCCCAAACTACGAGCAGTACTTC.

The chain couples TRBV18 to TRBJ2-7; D is undetermined. The CDR3 has 13 residues. The germline V and J ends were trimmed by 3 bases and 3 bases, with 9 bases remaining between them. Germline-derived CDR1 and CDR2 are KGHSH and LQKENI. In DNA, the CDR3 is TGTGCCAGCTCACCGGGAAGAGGCTACGAGCAGTACTTC. The encoded protein is CASSPGRGYEQYF.

This clone has a handful of counts. CDR3 coding DNA: TGTGCCAGCAGCCTAGTCGCGGGAGGGAACACCGGGGAGCTGTTTTTT. It codes for CASSLVAGGNTGELFF. The chain uses TRBV11-2 and TRBJ2-2, with 8 positions matching TRBD2. The length of the CDR3 is 16 residues. CDR1 and CDR2 from the germline V gene are SGHAT and FQNNGV. V was pared by 5 bases and J by 1 base, with 6 bases of the junction left unmatched.